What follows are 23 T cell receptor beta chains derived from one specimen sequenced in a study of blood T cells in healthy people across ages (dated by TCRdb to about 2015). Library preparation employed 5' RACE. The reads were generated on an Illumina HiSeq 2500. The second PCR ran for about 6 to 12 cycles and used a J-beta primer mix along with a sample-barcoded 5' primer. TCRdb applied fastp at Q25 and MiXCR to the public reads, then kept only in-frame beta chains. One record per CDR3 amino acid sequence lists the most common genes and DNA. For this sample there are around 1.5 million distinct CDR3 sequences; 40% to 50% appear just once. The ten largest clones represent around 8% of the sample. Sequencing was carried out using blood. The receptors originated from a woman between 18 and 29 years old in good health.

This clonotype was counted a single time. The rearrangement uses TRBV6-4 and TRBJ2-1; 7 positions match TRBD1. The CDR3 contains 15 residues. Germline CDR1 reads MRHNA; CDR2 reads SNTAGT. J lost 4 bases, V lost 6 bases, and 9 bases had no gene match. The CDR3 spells CASRPTGRAYNEQFF. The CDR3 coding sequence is TGTGCCAGCAGACCGACAGGGCGCGCATACAATGAGCAGTTCTTC.

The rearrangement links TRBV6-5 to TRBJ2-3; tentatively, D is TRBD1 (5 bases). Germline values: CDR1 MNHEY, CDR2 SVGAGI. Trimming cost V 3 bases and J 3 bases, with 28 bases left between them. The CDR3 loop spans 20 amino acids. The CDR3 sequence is CASSYLYPGNPREGTDTQYF. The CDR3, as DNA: TGTGCCAGCAGTTATTTATACCCCGGTAATCCCAGGGAAGGTACAGATACGCAGTATTTT.

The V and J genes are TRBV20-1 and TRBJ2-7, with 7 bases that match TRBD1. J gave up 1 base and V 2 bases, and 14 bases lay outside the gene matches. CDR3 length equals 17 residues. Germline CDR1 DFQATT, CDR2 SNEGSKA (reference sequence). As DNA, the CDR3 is TGCAGTGCTAGACCCTATCATGGGGCAGGGGGTTCCTACGAGCAGTACTTC. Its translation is CSARPYHGAGGSYEQYF.

This CDR3 is CASSPTTQETQYF. The CDR3, as DNA: TGTGCCAGCAGCCCAACGACCCAAGAGACCCAGTACTTC. The chain has TRBV11-2 and TRBJ2-5; no clear D. Deletions cut 5 bases from V and 1 base from J, with 8 bases between. CDR1 SGHAT and CDR2 FQNNGV come from the germline V gene. This CDR3 contains 13 residues.

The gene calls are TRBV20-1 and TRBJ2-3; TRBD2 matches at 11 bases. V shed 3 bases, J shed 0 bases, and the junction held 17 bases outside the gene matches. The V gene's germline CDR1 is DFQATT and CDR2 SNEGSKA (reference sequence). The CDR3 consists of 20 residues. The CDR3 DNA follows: TGCAGTGCTAGTGTGTTGTCCGGGGTGACTAGCGGGGCAAGCACAGATACGCAGTATTTT. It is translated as CSASVLSGVTSGASTDTQYF.

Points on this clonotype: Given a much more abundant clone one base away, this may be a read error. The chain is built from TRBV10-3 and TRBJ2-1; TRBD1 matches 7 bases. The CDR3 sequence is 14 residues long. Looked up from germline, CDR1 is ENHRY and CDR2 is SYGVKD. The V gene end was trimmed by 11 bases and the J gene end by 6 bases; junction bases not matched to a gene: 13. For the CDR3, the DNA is TGTGCCGCCGGATCTGCGACAGGGACCAATGAGCAGTTCTTC. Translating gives CAAGSATGTNEQFF.

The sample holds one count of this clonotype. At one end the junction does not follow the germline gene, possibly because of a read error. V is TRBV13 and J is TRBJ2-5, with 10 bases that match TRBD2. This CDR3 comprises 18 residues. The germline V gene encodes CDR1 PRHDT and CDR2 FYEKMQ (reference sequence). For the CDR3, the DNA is TGTGTCAGCAGCTTAGAGGGACTAGCGTACAATAGGGGAGAGACCCAGTACTTC. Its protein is CVSSLEGLAYNRGETQYF.

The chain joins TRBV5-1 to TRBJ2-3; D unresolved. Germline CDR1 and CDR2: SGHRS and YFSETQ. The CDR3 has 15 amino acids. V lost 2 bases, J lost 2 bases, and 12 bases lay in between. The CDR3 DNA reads TGCGCCAGCAGCTTCAGGCAGCCAAACACAGATACGCAGTATTTT. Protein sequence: CASSFRQPNTDTQYF.

The CDR3 nucleotides read TGCGCCAGCAGCCAAGAACAGGGGAGCGGCTATGGCTACACCTTC. It specifies CASSQEQGSGYGYTF. This chain uses TRBV4-1 with TRBJ1-2, with 7 nucleotides matching TRBD1. J was trimmed by 4 bases and V by 0 bases; bases with no gene match: 5. The germline CDR1 and CDR2 sequences are MGHRA and YSYEKL. The CDR3 spans 15 residues.

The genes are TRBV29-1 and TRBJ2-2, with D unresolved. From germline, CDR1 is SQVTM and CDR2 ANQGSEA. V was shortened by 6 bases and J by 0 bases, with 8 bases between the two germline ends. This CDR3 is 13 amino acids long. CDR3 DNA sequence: TGCAGCGTCCTGACATCGAACACCGGGGAGCTGTTTTTT. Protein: CSVLTSNTGELFF.

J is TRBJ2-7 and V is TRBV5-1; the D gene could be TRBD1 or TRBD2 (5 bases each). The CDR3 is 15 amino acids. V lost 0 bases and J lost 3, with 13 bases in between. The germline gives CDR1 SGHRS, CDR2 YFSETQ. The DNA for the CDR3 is TGCGCCAGCAGCTTGGGGGGGAACGAACTCTACGAGCAGTACTTC. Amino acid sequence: CASSLGGNELYEQYF.

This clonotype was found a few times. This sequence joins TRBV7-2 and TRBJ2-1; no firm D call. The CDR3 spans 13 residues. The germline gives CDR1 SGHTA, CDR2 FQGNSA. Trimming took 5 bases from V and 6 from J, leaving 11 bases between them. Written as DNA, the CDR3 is TGTGCCAGCAGCACCTCTAGAAGCAATGAGCAGTTCTTC. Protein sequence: CASSTSRSNEQFF.

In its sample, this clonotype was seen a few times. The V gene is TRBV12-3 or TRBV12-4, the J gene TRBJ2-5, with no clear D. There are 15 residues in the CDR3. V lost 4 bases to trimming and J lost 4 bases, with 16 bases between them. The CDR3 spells CASSSTSLGLETQYF. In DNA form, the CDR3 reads TGTGCCAGCAGTTCAACCTCCCTCGGGTTAGAGACCCAGTACTTC.

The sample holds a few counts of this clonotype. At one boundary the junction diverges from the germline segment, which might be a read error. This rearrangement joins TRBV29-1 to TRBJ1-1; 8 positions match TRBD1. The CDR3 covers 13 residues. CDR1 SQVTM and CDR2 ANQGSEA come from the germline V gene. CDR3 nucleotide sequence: TGCAGCGTTCAAGACAGGGGGAACACTGAAGCTTTCTTT. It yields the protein CSVQDRGNTEAFF.

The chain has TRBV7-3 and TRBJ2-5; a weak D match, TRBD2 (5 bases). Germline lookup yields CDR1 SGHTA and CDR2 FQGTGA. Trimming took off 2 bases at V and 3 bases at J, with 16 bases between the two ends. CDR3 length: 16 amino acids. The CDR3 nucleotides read TGTGCCAGCAGCTTAGCACTAGAGGGCCTCAAAGAGACCCAGTACTTC. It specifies CASSLALEGLKETQYF.

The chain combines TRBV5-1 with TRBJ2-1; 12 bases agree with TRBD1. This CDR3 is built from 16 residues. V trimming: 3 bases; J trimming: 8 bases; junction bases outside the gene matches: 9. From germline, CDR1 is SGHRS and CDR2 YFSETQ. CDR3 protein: CASSSGQGAPLDEQFF. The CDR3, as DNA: TGCGCCAGCAGCTCGGGACAGGGGGCCCCTCTCGATGAGCAGTTCTTC.

In DNA form, the CDR3 reads TGTGCCAGCAGCCCCGACCTGACTACGGTTGACTATGGCTACACCTTC. Amino acid sequence: CASSPDLTTVDYGYTF. The chain links TRBV11-2 to TRBJ1-2; D not resolved. This CDR3 contains 16 residues. Trimming took 5 bases from V and 3 from J, leaving 19 bases between them. Germline V gene sequence: CDR1 SGHAT, CDR2 FQNNGV.

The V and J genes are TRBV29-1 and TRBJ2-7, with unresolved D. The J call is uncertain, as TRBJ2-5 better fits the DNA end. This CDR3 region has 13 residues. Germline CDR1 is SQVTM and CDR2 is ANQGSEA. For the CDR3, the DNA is TGCAGCGCTGTGGGCGGCCTTAGGGAGACCCAGTACTTC. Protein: CSAVGGLRETQYF.

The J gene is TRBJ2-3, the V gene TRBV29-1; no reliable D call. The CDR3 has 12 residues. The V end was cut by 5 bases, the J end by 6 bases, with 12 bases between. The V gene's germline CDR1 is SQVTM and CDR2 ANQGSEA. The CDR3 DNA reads TGCAGCGTTCTTCGCATCGGGGATACGCAGTATTTT. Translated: CSVLRIGDTQYF.

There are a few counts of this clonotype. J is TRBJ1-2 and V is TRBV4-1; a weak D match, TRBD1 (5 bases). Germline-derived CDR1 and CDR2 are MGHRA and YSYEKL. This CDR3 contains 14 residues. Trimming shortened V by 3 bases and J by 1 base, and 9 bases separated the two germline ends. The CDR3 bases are TGCGCCAGCAGCCAGCTCAGGGTTAACTATGGCTACACCTTC. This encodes CASSQLRVNYGYTF.

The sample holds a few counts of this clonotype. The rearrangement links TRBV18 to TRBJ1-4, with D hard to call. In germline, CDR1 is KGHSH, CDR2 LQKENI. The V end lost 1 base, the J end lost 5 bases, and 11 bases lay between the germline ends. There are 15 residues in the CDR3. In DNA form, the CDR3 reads TGTGCCAGCTCACCACTAGAATCGAGAAATGAAAAACTGTTTTTT. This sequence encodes CASSPLESRNEKLFF.

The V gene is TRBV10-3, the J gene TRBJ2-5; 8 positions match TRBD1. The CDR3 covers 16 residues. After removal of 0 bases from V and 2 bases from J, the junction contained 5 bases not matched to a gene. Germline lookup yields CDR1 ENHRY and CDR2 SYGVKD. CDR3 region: CAISESGTGRQETQYF. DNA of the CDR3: TGTGCCATCAGTGAGTCGGGGACAGGCCGACAAGAGACCCAGTACTTC.

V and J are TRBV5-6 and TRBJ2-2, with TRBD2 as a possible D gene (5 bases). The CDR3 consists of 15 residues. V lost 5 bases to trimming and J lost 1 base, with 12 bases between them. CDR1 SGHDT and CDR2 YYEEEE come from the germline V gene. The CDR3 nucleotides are TGTGCCAGCAGGGTTGAGGGTCTGAACACCGGGGAGCTGTTTTTT. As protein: CASRVEGLNTGELFF.